This is a list of T cell receptor beta chains from one sample in a study of T cell repertoires in cytomegalovirus infection. TCRdb independently ran MiXCR on the reads; one entry per CDR3 protein. Altogether 680,000 or so distinct CDR3 sequences are present, around 31% being singletons, with the ten largest covering 15% to 20%. No cognate antigen is known for these TCRs. Sequenced material: cultured PBMCs, taken from culture after CMV antigen stimulation. These receptor sequences come from a human donor in good health (CMV status not recorded). Some clones in this sample may be carry-over from other donors' samples. Each CDR3 is given with its conserved first and last residue. D genes are given only for firm matches. Only some rows state a clone size, as once, few, many or a class for expanded clones.

J	D	length	size	V	DNA	CDR3
TRBJ2-7	TRBD2	13	few	TRBV7-2	TGTGCCAGCAGCACCGGGACTAGCGGGGGATACTACTTC	CASSTGTSGGYYF
TRBJ2-5	NA	14	NA	TRBV2	TGTGCCAGCAGTGATGATGGGCGGGAAGAGACCCAGTACTTC	CASSDDGREETQYF
TRBJ2-7	NA	14	NA	TRBV29-1	TGCAGCGCAGACCCGGGACACGAGATGGGGGAGCAGTACTTC	CSADPGHEMGEQYF
TRBJ2-5	TRBD2	15	NA	TRBV7-2	TGTGCCAGCAGCTTAAAGACGGGAGGGCCCGAGACCCAGTACTTC	CASSLKTGGPETQYF
TRBJ2-5	TRBD2	14	NA	TRBV5-1	TGCGCCAGCAGCAACCGACTAGCGGAAGAGACCCAGTACTTC	CASSNRLAEETQYF
TRBJ2-2	TRBD1	13	NA	TRBV11-3	TGTGCCAGCGGACAGGGGGCAAACGGGGAGCTGTTTTTT	CASGQGANGELFF
TRBJ2-7	NA	16	few	TRBV6-2/TRBV6-3	TGTGCCAGCAGATCATTTCGGGACGCCCTGGTTTACGAGCAGTACTTC	CASRSFRDALVYEQYF
TRBJ2-3	NA	15	few	TRBV6-1	TGTGCCAGCAGTGATGGGCTGGGGGTACTGGCTACGCAGTATTTT	CASSDGLGVLATQYF
TRBJ2-1	NA	16	NA	TRBV5-6	TGTGCCAGCACCCCGAGAGTGGGGGCGGTTCTGAGTGAGCAGTTCTTC	CASTPRVGAVLSEQFF
TRBJ1-2	NA	13	NA	TRBV4-3	TGCGCCAGCAGCCAAGAGGGGGCATTTGGCTACACCTTC	CASSQEGAFGYTF
TRBJ2-4	TRBD2	12	few	TRBV29-1	TGCAGCGCCGGGGGGTCAGGAAACATTCAGTACTTC	CSAGGSGNIQYF
TRBJ2-1	NA	14	NA	TRBV12-3/TRBV12-4	TGTGCCAGCAGGCGACGAGCGGACTACAATGAGCAGTTCTTC	CASRRRADYNEQFF
TRBJ2-7	NA	14	many	TRBV7-2	TGTGCCAGCAGCTTAGCGGCTGGATCCTACGAGCAGTACTTC	CASSLAAGSYEQYF
TRBJ2-7	NA	14	NA	TRBV7-2	TGTGCCAGCAGCTTACCAGATGGACTGGACGAGCAGTACTTC	CASSLPDGLDEQYF
TRBJ2-7	NA	14	few	TRBV25-1	TGTGCCAGCAGTGAAGAATGGGGGCGCCGGGAGCAGTACTTC	CASSEEWGRREQYF
TRBJ2-7	TRBD1	14	few	TRBV6-6	TGTGCCAGCAGCGTAAGGACAGGGGAGTACGAGCAGTACTTC	CASSVRTGEYEQYF
TRBJ2-1	NA	13	NA	TRBV7-2	TGTGCCAGCAGCTCACAAGGGTGGAATGAGCAGTTCTTC	CASSSQGWNEQFF
TRBJ2-1	NA	14	many	TRBV7-2	TGTGCCAGCACCGAGACAGGCTGGGGCAATGAGCAGTTCTTC	CASTETGWGNEQFF
TRBJ2-5	NA	14	few	TRBV18	TGTGCCAGCTCACCACCCTTGACGGCGACGGCCCAGTACTTC	CASSPPLTATAQYF
TRBJ1-2	NA	15	NA	TRBV4-1	TGCGCCAGCAGCCAGGGGACCAGACAGGTCTTTGGCTACACCTTC	CASSQGTRQVFGYTF
TRBJ2-7	TRBD2	15	many	TRBV7-2	TGTGCCAGCAGCTTAGTAGGACTAGCGGTTTACGAGCAGTACTTC	CASSLVGLAVYEQYF
TRBJ2-3	TRBD2	18	few	TRBV7-2	TGTGCCAGCAGCTTAAGCGAGGGACTAGCGGGGGGCACAGATACGCAGTATTTT	CASSLSEGLAGGTDTQYF
TRBJ2-1	NA	15	few	TRBV5-4	TGTGCCAGCAGCTCCTGGAGGAAGGGGAGCAATGAGCAGTTCTTC	CASSSWRKGSNEQFF
TRBJ2-7	NA	13	few	TRBV6-5	TGTGCCAGCAGTTACTCGCAGGGAACCGAGCAGTACTTC	CASSYSQGTEQYF
TRBJ1-6	NA	13	many	TRBV7-2	TGTGCCAGCAGCTTAGGGGGGCGTTCACCCCTCCACTTT	CASSLGGRSPLHF
TRBJ1-1	NA	12	many	TRBV7-6	TGTGCCAGCAGCTTAAGCCAGGGAGAAGCTTTCTTT	CASSLSQGEAFF